This T cell receptor (beta chain) was obtained from a study of blood T cell repertoires in COVID-19. Across the whole study: Sites in the United States, Italy and Spain provided acute and convalescent COVID-19 samples.

Original processing notes: By means of reference gene primer amplification, nucleated cell counts were estimated. Data came from immunoSEQ multiplex PCR; TCRdb stores just in-frame clones and leaves some out. The D gene and trimming were derived from the DNA, and the V and J assignments and clone size from that table. Of about 490,000 clones listed, around 85% were seen once; the top ten hold 3% to 4%. With 5 bases removed from V and 4 bases from J, the gap between germline ends came to 8 bases. CDR3 length: 11 amino acids. The germline V gene encodes CDR1 GTSNPN and CDR2 SVGIG (reference sequence). The V gene is TRBV30, the J gene TRBJ2-5; the D is unclear. Specimen: peripheral blood. The receptor's source is a human donor in a cohort sampled during active COVID-19. The DNA of the CDR3 is TGTGCCTGGGAGCAGCGAGAGACCCAGTACTTC. It codes for CAWEQRETQYF.